Each of the 15 T cell receptor beta chains below was sequenced from the same sample in a study of cytomegalovirus exposure and HLA in healthy donors. 13 Jbeta primers and 60 Vbeta primers were used for the PCR. The method was immunoSEQ multiplex PCR; TCRdb's version includes in-frame clones alone and lacks a portion of them. This table has 180,000 or so clones, more than 60% appearing once. Source material: PBMCs. The receptors derive from a man aged 18 to 29 in good health and CMV-seronegative.

CDR3 loop: CASSLRETGVSPLHF. The CDR3 DNA reads TGTGCCAGCAGCCTGCGAGAGACAGGGGTCTCACCCCTCCACTTT. The chain couples TRBV6-5 to TRBJ1-6, with 8 nucleotides matching TRBD1. This CDR3 is 15 amino acids long. Looked up from germline, CDR1 is MNHEY and CDR2 is SVGAGI. V was clipped by 6 bases and J by 10 bases; unmatched bases: 11.

The CDR3 here is CASSYSRQNNSPLHF. The CDR3 coding sequence is TGTGCCAGCAGTTACTCGAGACAGAATAATTCACCCCTCCACTTT. V usage is TRBV6-5 and J usage is TRBJ1-6; tentative D call: TRBD1 (5 bases). Germline CDR1 is MNHEY and CDR2 is SVGAGI. The V gene lost 0 bases and the J gene lost 5 bases, with 8 bases spanning the gap. This CDR3 contains 15 residues.

The chain is built from TRBV5-6 and TRBJ1-6; maybe TRBD1 (5 bases). This CDR3 comprises 14 residues. The ends were cut back, 3 bases at V and 9 bases at J, with 13 bases in the middle. Per germline, CDR1 SGHDT and CDR2 YYEEEE. CDR3 amino acids: CASSWGDWASPLHF. The CDR3 bases are TGTGCCAGCAGCTGGGGGGATTGGGCTTCACCCCTCCACTTT.

Comments on this clone: Additional DNA sequences in this sample encode the identical CDR3. The DNA of the CDR3 is TGTGCCAGCAGTTTAAGTACAGGGGGCTACGAGCAGTACTTC. It specifies CASSLSTGGYEQYF. This chain uses TRBV27 with TRBJ2-7; 8 nucleotides match TRBD1. The germline V gene has CDR1 MNHEY and CDR2 SMNVEV (reference sequence). The CDR3 totals 14 residues. V dropped 2 bases and J dropped 3; count of bases not matched to a gene: 3.

The chain carries TRBV5-4 and TRBJ1-2; maybe TRBD1 (6 bases). Germline CDR1 reads SGHNT; CDR2 reads YYREEE (reference sequence). The length of the CDR3 is 17 residues. V was pared by 0 bases and J by 6 bases, with 21 bases between. The CDR3 is CASSLDRDPLPRDGYTF. The CDR3 DNA reads as TGTGCCAGCAGCTTGGACAGGGACCCATTACCCAGGGATGGCTACACCTTC.

This chain uses TRBV19 with TRBJ2-5, with TRBD2 as a possible D gene (6 bases). V lost 7 bases and J lost 7, with 16 bases in between. Germline values: CDR1 LNHDA, CDR2 SQIVND (reference sequence). The CDR3 extends over 13 amino acids. The DNA of the CDR3 is TGTGCCAGTAAAGGGGTTGCGGAGGGGACCCAGTACTTC. It yields the protein CASKGVAEGTQYF.

V usage is TRBV4-1 and J usage is TRBJ1-5; TRBD1 aligns across 7 bases. CDR1 is MGHRA, CDR2 YSYEKL, per germline. Losses at the gene ends were 0 bases for V and 4 bases for J; bases not matched to a gene: 3. The CDR3 has 15 amino acids. In nucleotides, the CDR3 is TGCGCCAGCAGCCAAGAAGGGGGCGGAAATCAGCCCCAGCATTTT. The encoded protein is CASSQEGGGNQPQHF.

The V call is TRBV5-1, the J call TRBJ1-6, with 11 bases that match TRBD1. V was pared by 7 bases and J by 7 bases, with 13 bases of the junction left unmatched. CDR1 SGHRS and CDR2 YFSETQ come from the germline V gene. The CDR3 spans 17 residues. The CDR3 sequence: CASCPGQGVNRNSPLHF. CDR3 DNA: TGCGCCAGCTGTCCGGGACAGGGGGTAAATAGGAATTCACCCCTCCACTTT.

V is TRBV27 and J is TRBJ2-5, with 9 nucleotides matching TRBD2. The CDR3 totals 14 residues. The germline V gene has CDR1 MNHEY and CDR2 SMNVEV (reference sequence). V lost 3 bases and J lost 5; bases outside the gene matches: 4. CDR3: CASSFSGGGETQYF. The CDR3 DNA is TGTGCCAGCAGTTTTAGCGGGGGCGGGGAGACCCAGTACTTC.

The V call is TRBV7-2, the J call TRBJ1-2, with a possible D match to TRBD1 (6 bases). CDR1 and CDR2 from the germline V gene are SGHTA and FQGNSA. The CDR3 has 15 residues. Trimming removed 0 bases from V and 4 bases from J, with 12 bases in between. The CDR3 protein is CASSLAPGTPYGYTF. CDR3 coding DNA: TGTGCCAGCAGCTTAGCGCCCGGGACACCCTATGGCTACACCTTC. Using reference TRBV7-2 and TRBJ1-2 for the parts outside the CDR3, the full variable domain is GAGVSQSPSNKVTEKGKDVELRCDPISGHTALYWYRQSLGQGLEFLIYFQGNSAPDKSGLPSDRFSAERTGGSVSTLTIQRTQQEDSAVYLCASSLAPGTPYGYTFGSGTRLTVV.

This clone was seen a single time. This sequence joins TRBV18 and TRBJ1-1; D uncertain. Germline-derived CDR1 and CDR2 are KGHSH and LQKENI. The CDR3 is 15 amino acids. Trimming took 4 bases from V and 2 from J, leaving 14 bases between them. CDR3 sequence: CASSLAQVPNTEAFF. DNA of the CDR3: TGTGCCAGCTCACTAGCACAAGTTCCTAACACTGAAGCTTTCTTT. Based on the CDR3 plus reference TRBV18 and TRBJ1-1, the full variable domain is NAGVMQNPRHLVRRRGQEARLRCSPMKGHSHVYWYRQLPEEGLKFMVYLQKENIIDESGMPKERFSAEFPKEGPSILRIQQVVRGDSAAYFCASSLAQVPNTEAFFGQGTRLTVV.

The chain couples TRBV7-2 to TRBJ1-5; TRBD1 matches 7 bases. CDR1 is SGHTA, CDR2 FQGNSA, per germline. CDR3 length: 15 amino acids. J gave up 0 bases and V 3 bases, and 2 bases lay outside the gene matches. The CDR3 nucleotides are TGTGCCAGCAGCTTGACAGGGTTTAGCAATCAGCCCCAGCATTTT. This gives the protein CASSLTGFSNQPQHF.

The chain joins TRBV6-5 to TRBJ1-2; perhaps TRBD1 as D (6 bases). Trimming cost V 4 bases and J 7 bases, with 19 bases left between them. CDR1 MNHEY and CDR2 SVGAGI come from the germline V gene. This CDR3 region has 15 residues. The CDR3 DNA reads as TGTGCCAGCAGTTGGAGGGAGGGGGTCAAAAGTGGCTACACCTTC. Encoded protein: CASSWREGVKSGYTF.

The chain carries TRBV19 and TRBJ1-1; 9 bases fit TRBD1. CDR3 size: 16 residues. V trimming: 3 bases; J trimming: 0 bases; junction bases outside the gene matches: 5. Germline CDR1 LNHDA, CDR2 SQIVND (reference sequence). CDR3 loop: CASSIPTGGMNTEAFF. The CDR3 region has the DNA TGTGCCAGTAGTATTCCCACAGGGGGCATGAACACTGAAGCTTTCTTT.

This clone was counted a few times. This chain connects TRBV15 to TRBJ2-7; D might be TRBD2 (5 bases). Germline V gives CDR1 LNHNV, CDR2 YYDKDF (reference sequence). The CDR3 is 13 amino acids. V lost 5 bases, J lost 5 bases, and 13 bases lay in between. CDR3 protein: CATSSRDQDEQYF. In nucleotides, the CDR3 is TGTGCCACCAGCTCCCGGGATCAAGACGAGCAGTACTTC.